One and the same sample provided the 21 T cell receptor beta chains below, sequenced in a study of blood T cell repertoires in COVID-19. The assay was immunoSEQ multiplex PCR, and TCRdb's table has in-frame clones only and misses some. This sample has about 210,000 clones, with 80% to 90% found just once. Input material: PBMCs or T cells enriched from blood (not recorded which). Receptors originate from a man aged 30 to 45 in a cohort exposed to, infected with or recovered from COVID-19 (not recorded which).

CDR3 amino acids: CASSCPEREGTDTQYF. CDR3 bases: TGTGCCAGCAGCTGTCCGGAACGGGAGGGCACAGATACGCAGTATTTT. The rearrangement links TRBV7-2 to TRBJ2-3; 7 bases match TRBD2. This CDR3 region has 16 residues. With 4 bases clipped from V and 1 base from J, the junction kept 8 bases outside the gene matches. Germline V CDR1 and CDR2: SGHTA, FQGNSA.

CDR3 loop: CASSHAGKNTGELFF. CDR3 in DNA: TGTGCCAGCAGCCACGCGGGGAAGAACACCGGGGAGCTGTTTTTT. The rearrangement links TRBV6-5 to TRBJ2-2; D may be TRBD2 (6 bases). V was clipped by 6 bases and J by 1 base, with 12 bases between them. Germline lookup yields CDR1 MNHEY and CDR2 SVGAGI. This CDR3 region has 15 residues.

The rearrangement links TRBV5-5 to TRBJ2-2; 7 bases are a match to TRBD2. CDR1 SGHKS and CDR2 YYEKEE come from the germline V gene (reference sequence). The CDR3 extends over 16 amino acids. V lost 4 bases to trimming and J lost 0 bases; unmatched junction nucleotides: 6. This CDR3 reads CASSPPLAANTGELFF. The CDR3 bases are TGTGCCAGCAGCCCCCCCCTAGCGGCGAACACCGGGGAGCTGTTTTTT.

The rearrangement uses TRBV5-1 and TRBJ1-6; D may be TRBD1 (6 bases). The CDR3 sequence is 14 residues long. Germline CDR1 is SGHRS and CDR2 is YFSETQ. V was cut by 4 bases and J by 7 bases, with 12 bases left in between. The CDR3 DNA reads as TGCGCCAGCAGCCAAGGGACAACGAATTCACCCCTCCACTTT. Protein: CASSQGTTNSPLHF.

This rearrangement joins TRBV9 to TRBJ2-1; D uncertain. The V end was cut by 3 bases, the J end by 4 bases, with 17 bases between. The length of the CDR3 is 16 residues. Germline V CDR1 and CDR2: SGDLS, YYNGEE. CDR3: CASSESGGSNYNEQFF. DNA for the CDR3: TGTGCCAGCAGCGAATCCGGCGGAAGCAATTACAATGAGCAGTTCTTC.

The V and J genes are TRBV4-3 and TRBJ2-7; D is ambiguous. The CDR3 length is 14 residues. The germline CDR1 and CDR2 sequences are LGHNA and YSLEER. Between the trimmed V and J ends, which lost 4 bases and 0 bases, there was a span of 10 bases. CDR3 nucleotides: TGCGCCAGCAGCCCTCAGGCCTTCTCCTACGAGCAGTACTTC. Translated, it gives CASSPQAFSYEQYF.

The V and J genes are TRBV2 and TRBJ1-1; 9 positions agree with TRBD1. The trim removed 6 bases at V and 0 bases at J, leaving 5 bases unmatched. Germline assignment: CDR1 SNHLY and CDR2 FYNNEI. The CDR3 extends over 15 amino acids. CDR3 coding DNA: TGTGCCAGCAGATCGGGACAGGGCGTGAACACTGAAGCTTTCTTT. Its translation: CASRSGQGVNTEAFF. Full variable domain (remainder filled in from reference TRBV2 and TRBJ1-1): EPEVTQTPSHQVTQMGQEVILRCVPISNHLYFYWYRQILGQKVEFLVSFYNNEISEKSEIFDDQFSVERPDGSNFTLKIRSTKLEDSAMYFCASRSGQGVNTEAFFGQGTRLTVV.

V usage is TRBV6-4 and J usage is TRBJ1-1; 7 bases match TRBD1. Trimming removed 0 bases from V and 6 bases from J; junction bases left unmatched: 7. Looked up from germline, CDR1 is MRHNA and CDR2 is SNTAGT. This CDR3 is 15 amino acids long. For the CDR3, the DNA is TGTGCCAGCAGTGACTCGATAGGGGGCAGCTCTGAAGCTTTCTTT. Encoded protein: CASSDSIGGSSEAFF.

This clone was counted only a few times. This CDR3 reads CASTVSPGGYTF. The CDR3 DNA is TGTGCCAGTACGGTTAGCCCGGGAGGCTACACCTTC. The chain has TRBV28 and TRBJ1-2; D remains unclear. CDR3 length: 12 residues. V was trimmed by 9 bases and J by 8 bases, leaving 16 bases between them. CDR1 and CDR2 from the germline V gene are MDHEN and SYDVKM.

The V and J genes are TRBV12-3 or TRBV12-4 and TRBJ1-2, with D perhaps matching TRBD1 (6 bases). This CDR3 comprises 13 residues. V was cut by 2 bases and J by 11 bases, with 15 bases left in between. The CDR3 DNA sequence: TGTGCCAGCAGTTTAAACAGGGTCTGGGGGTACACCTTC. The encoded protein is CASSLNRVWGYTF.

This chain links TRBV19 with TRBJ2-5; a possible D gene is TRBD1 (5 bases). This CDR3 spans 13 amino acids. Trimming took 3 bases from V and 3 from J, leaving 8 bases between them. Germline V gene lookup returns CDR1 LNHDA and CDR2 SQIVND (reference sequence). The CDR3 here is CASSIGREETQYF. CDR3 DNA sequence: TGTGCCAGTAGTATCGGCAGGGAAGAGACCCAGTACTTC. Full variable domain (missing parts from reference TRBV19 and TRBJ2-5): DGGITQSPKYLFRKEGQNVTLSCEQNLNHDAMYWYRQDPGQGLRLIYYSQIVNDFQKGDIAEGYSVSREKKESFPLTVTSAQKNPTAFYLCASSIGREETQYFGPGTRLLVL.

In its sample, this clone was seen once. CDR3 sequence reads: CASKLLGAESSYNSPLHF. Here the CDR3 DNA reads TGTGCCAGCAAGTTGTTGGGGGCAGAAAGCTCCTATAATTCACCCCTCCACTTT. The chain couples TRBV28 to TRBJ1-6; a weak D match, TRBD1 (6 bases). Per germline, CDR1 MDHEN and CDR2 SYDVKM. Trimming left V 7 bases short and J 0 bases short, with 19 bases between. The CDR3 length is 18 residues. Full variable domain (outside the CDR3, taken from reference TRBV28 and TRBJ1-6): DVKVTQSSRYLVKRTGEKVFLECVQDMDHENMFWYRQDPGLGLRLIYFSYDVKMKEKGDIPEGYSVSREKKERFSLILESASTNQTSMYLCASKLLGAESSYNSPLHFGNGTRLTVT.

The CDR3 region has the DNA TGTGCCAGCAGCTCCGTCGAATTCAATCCGGGGCGGGGCTATGGCTACACCTTC. It specifies CASSSVEFNPGRGYGYTF. The gene calls are TRBV7-9 and TRBJ1-2; maybe TRBD1 (5 bases). This CDR3 comprises 18 residues. The ends were cut back, 4 bases at V and 4 bases at J, with 25 bases in the middle. CDR1 is SEHNR, CDR2 FQNEAQ, per germline (reference sequence).

The genes are TRBV12-3 or TRBV12-4 and TRBJ2-7; 7 positions agree with TRBD2. The CDR3 runs to 13 residues. Trimming cost V 1 base and J 3 bases; bases outside gene matches: 0. The CDR3 is CASSLGGGYEQYF. The DNA for the CDR3 is TGTGCCAGCAGTTTAGGCGGGGGCTACGAGCAGTACTTC.

The chain is built from TRBV12-5 and TRBJ1-3; 7 bases map to TRBD1. Germline V gene lookup returns CDR1 LGHNT and CDR2 FRNRAP. Unmatched junction bases numbered 11, after V lost 3 bases and J lost 0 bases. The length of the CDR3 is 18 residues. CDR3 amino acids: CASGFTGQPRRSGNTIYF. The CDR3 DNA reads as TGTGCTAGTGGTTTTACGGGACAGCCCCGCCGCTCTGGAAACACCATATATTTT.

The chain joins TRBV6-2 or TRBV6-3 to TRBJ1-5, with D perhaps matching TRBD1 (5 bases). Germline V lookup: CDR1 MNHEY, CDR2 SVGEGT. The CDR3 covers 15 residues. V shed 2 bases and J shed 5 bases, with 13 bases lying between them. The CDR3 sequence is CASSYLGRGDQPQHF. The CDR3 DNA sequence: TGTGCCAGCAGTTACCTGGGTAGGGGTGATCAGCCCCAGCATTTT.

J is TRBJ2-1 and V is TRBV18; weak D call: TRBD2 (5 bases). The CDR3 is 13 residues long. Germline values: CDR1 KGHSH, CDR2 LQKENI. With 2 bases removed from V and 5 bases from J, the gap between germline ends came to 7 bases. The CDR3 is CASSPGRDNEQFF. CDR3 nucleotides: TGTGCCAGCTCACCAGGGCGGGACAATGAGCAGTTCTTC.

The table lists this clone with a count of one. The chain employs TRBV29-1 and TRBJ2-7, with TRBD1 matching 7 bases. The germline gives CDR1 SQVTM, CDR2 ANQGSEA. CDR3 length equals 14 residues. V shed 4 bases, J shed 0 bases, and the junction held 6 bases outside the gene matches. For the CDR3, the DNA is TGCAGCGTTGCGAAGGGACAGAGCTCCTACGAGCAGTACTTC. Protein sequence: CSVAKGQSSYEQYF.

The rearrangement links TRBV27 to TRBJ2-3; 12 bases are shared with TRBD2. Germline V gives CDR1 MNHEY, CDR2 SMNVEV (reference sequence). The CDR3 runs 15 residues. After removal of 2 bases from V and 5 bases from J, the junction contained 2 bases not matched to a gene. The CDR3 DNA reads as TGTGCCAGCAGTTTACTAGCGGGAGGGGAAGATACGCAGTATTTT. Its protein product is CASSLLAGGEDTQYF.

This rearrangement joins TRBV3-1 (or the pseudogene TRBV3-2) to TRBJ2-5; 9 positions match TRBD2. The germline gives CDR1 LGHDT, CDR2 YNNKEL (reference sequence). This CDR3 contains 19 residues. Germline trimming cut 3 bases from V and 3 bases from J; bases unmatched to any gene: 17. The DNA for the CDR3 is TGTGCCAGCAGCCACTTCGGTAGCGGGAGAGGGAGGGGGAAAGAGACCCAGTACTTC. Amino acids: CASSHFGSGRGRGKETQYF.

The chain has TRBV19 and TRBJ2-1; TRBD1 is a possible D gene (6 bases). This CDR3 contains 15 residues. CDR1 LNHDA and CDR2 SQIVND come from the germline V gene (reference sequence). Deletions cut 6 bases from V and 2 bases from J, with 14 bases between. Written as DNA, the CDR3 is TGTGCCAGTAGGATGGACAGATCCCCCTACAATGAGCAGTTCTTC. Translated, it gives CASRMDRSPYNEQFF.